The 25 T cell receptor beta chains below were found in one sample sequenced in a study of CD8 T cells in Susac syndrome. RNA, at about 0.45 to 1 ug, was reverse transcribed with random hexamers. Via MiXCR, TCRdb re-called the immunoSEQ multiplex PCR reads, giving one row per CDR3 protein. Among about 300,000 distinct CDR3 sequences listed, about 89% were seen once. Sample: CD8+ T cells from PBMCs. These receptors were collected from a human donor with multiple sclerosis.

The gene calls are TRBV29-1 and TRBJ1-2; no firm D call. Germline CDR1 reads SQVTM; CDR2 reads ANQGSEA. Between the trimmed V and J ends, which lost 4 bases and 4 bases, there was a span of 16 bases. CDR3 length equals 14 residues. CDR3 sequence reads: CSVVGEKGGYGYTF. CDR3 in DNA: TGCAGCGTTGTCGGGGAAAAGGGTGGCTATGGCTACACCTTC.

V gene TRBV9 combines with J gene TRBJ2-5; D is undetermined. Per the germline V gene, CDR1 is SGDLS and CDR2 is YYNGEE. V was cut by 4 bases and J by 7 bases, with 14 bases left in between. This CDR3 is 13 amino acids long. CDR3 coding DNA: TGTGCCAGCAGCACGTCGGTTGGCGGGACCCAGTACTTC. Protein product: CASSTSVGGTQYF.

The gene calls are TRBV5-4 and TRBJ2-1; TRBD2 might be the D (6 bases). The germline V and J ends were trimmed by 3 bases and 6 bases, with 13 bases remaining between them. CDR3 size: 14 residues. CDR1 and CDR2 (germline): SGHNT, YYREEE (reference sequence). CDR3 loop: CASSSAGTANEQFF. As DNA, the CDR3 is TGTGCCAGCAGCTCCGCCGGGACTGCCAATGAGCAGTTCTTC.

The V call is TRBV28, the J call TRBJ1-5, with D maybe TRBD1 (5 bases). The CDR3 consists of 15 residues. Germline values: CDR1 MDHEN, CDR2 SYDVKM. V was trimmed by 3 bases and J by 0 bases, leaving 9 bases between them. DNA of the CDR3: TGTGCCAGCAGTTTCAGGGAGCATAGCAATCAGCCCCAGCATTTT. Encoded protein: CASSFREHSNQPQHF.

V and J are TRBV6-1 and TRBJ2-7, with 10 nucleotides matching TRBD2. The length of the CDR3 is 16 residues. The germline CDR1 and CDR2 sequences are MNHNS and SASEGT. Trimming at V came to 7 bases and at J to 0 bases, leaving 9 bases not matched to a gene. The CDR3 region has the DNA TGTGCCAGCAAACTAGGACTAGCGGACAGCTCCTACGAGCAGTACTTC. Translation: CASKLGLADSSYEQYF.

V usage is TRBV18 and J usage is TRBJ1-2, with D maybe TRBD1 (6 bases). V shed 3 bases and J shed 2 bases, with 13 bases lying between them. CDR1 and CDR2 from the germline V gene are KGHSH and LQKENI. This CDR3 has 15 residues. Here the CDR3 reads CASSPTAGENYGYTF. The DNA for the CDR3 is TGTGCCAGCTCACCTACGGCAGGGGAAAACTATGGCTACACCTTC.

The chain links TRBV6-2 or TRBV6-3 to TRBJ1-2; no clear D. Trimming pared 6 bases from V and 0 bases from J, leaving 8 bases between. The CDR3 extends over 13 amino acids. Germline assignment: CDR1 MNHEY and CDR2 SVGEGT. CDR3 loop: CASSLNANYGYTF. The CDR3 nucleotides are TGTGCCAGCAGCCTGAATGCTAACTATGGCTACACCTTC.

The V call is TRBV29-1, the J call TRBJ2-3; possible D gene TRBD1, 5 bases. V gave up 4 bases and J gave up 2 bases, with 13 bases separating them. From germline, CDR1 is SQVTM and CDR2 ANQGSEA. The CDR3 consists of 14 residues. CDR3 in DNA: TGCAGCGTTGTGGCGGACACGTACACAGATACGCAGTATTTT. Translated, it gives CSVVADTYTDTQYF.

The rearrangement uses TRBV4-3 and TRBJ2-6; a possible D gene is TRBD2 (7 bases). Trimming took off 1 base at V and 1 base at J, with 11 bases between the two ends. Germline CDR1 LGHNA, CDR2 YSLEER. CDR3 length equals 17 residues. The CDR3 DNA reads TGCGCCAGCAGCCAAGGAGGGGGGGAGTCTGGGGCCAACGTCCTGACTTTC. Protein: CASSQGGGESGANVLTF.

CDR3 sequence (DNA): TGTGCCAGCAGTTTAAGGGGAGGTGGGAACTATGGCTACACCTTC. Amino acid sequence: CASSLRGGGNYGYTF. The rearrangement links TRBV27 to TRBJ1-2, with D possibly TRBD1 on 5 matching bases. Trimming left V 2 bases short and J 2 bases short, with 12 bases between. The CDR3 loop spans 15 amino acids. From germline, CDR1 is MNHEY and CDR2 SMNVEV (reference sequence).

This clonotype was picked up a small number of times. V and J are TRBV30 and TRBJ2-5; the match to TRBD1 covers 9 bases. CDR3 size: 14 residues. The germline V gene has CDR1 GTSNPN and CDR2 SVGIG (reference sequence). V shed 0 bases, J shed 5 bases, and the junction held 4 bases outside the gene matches. The CDR3 loop reads CAWSVGQGQETQYF. The CDR3 DNA sequence: TGTGCCTGGAGTGTGGGACAGGGCCAGGAGACCCAGTACTTC.

V usage is TRBV19 and J usage is TRBJ2-5; tentative D call: TRBD1 (5 bases). The CDR3 totals 12 residues. Germline-derived CDR1 and CDR2 are LNHDA and SQIVND (reference sequence). The V end lost 7 bases, the J end lost 3 bases, and 9 bases lay between the germline ends. The CDR3 reads CASIVGEETQYF. The CDR3 region has the DNA TGTGCCAGTATAGTAGGGGAAGAGACCCAGTACTTC.

The rearrangement joins TRBV4-3 to TRBJ2-7; TRBD2 is a possible D gene (6 bases). The CDR3 loop spans 17 amino acids. Germline V gene sequence: CDR1 LGHNA, CDR2 YSLEER. The V and J ends lost 0 bases and 7 bases respectively, with 22 bases between them. The CDR3 nucleotides are TGCGCCAGCAGCCAAGATGTGGGCCTAGCGCTTTCTCTGGAGCAGTACTTC. It yields the protein CASSQDVGLALSLEQYF.

The chain carries TRBV5-1 and TRBJ1-1; D unclear. The ends were cut back, 0 bases at V and 4 bases at J, with 7 bases in the middle. This CDR3 comprises 13 residues. From germline, CDR1 is SGHRS and CDR2 YFSETQ. The CDR3 region is CASSLETSTEAFF. CDR3 sequence (DNA): TGCGCCAGCAGCTTGGAGACTTCCACTGAAGCTTTCTTT.

The table lists this clonotype with a count of one. The V call is TRBV9, the J call TRBJ2-1; the D gene is possibly TRBD2 (6 bases). Per the germline V gene, CDR1 is SGDLS and CDR2 is YYNGEE. The CDR3 is 17 amino acids. V lost 0 bases, J lost 6 bases, and 19 bases lay in between. The CDR3 bases are TGTGCCAGCAGCGTAGCTACGGGGGAACAAAGAGGCAATGAGCAGTTCTTC. It encodes CASSVATGEQRGNEQFF. The variable domain in full, completed from reference TRBV9 and TRBJ2-1, reads DSGVTQTPKHLITATGQRVTLRCSPRSGDLSVYWYQQSLDQGLQFLIQYYNGEERAKGNILERFSAQQFPDLHSELNLSSLELGDSALYFCASSVATGEQRGNEQFFGPGTRLTVL.

The V gene is TRBV28, the J gene TRBJ2-1; 8 nucleotides match TRBD1. Trimming at V came to 4 bases and at J to 4 bases, leaving 12 bases not matched to a gene. CDR1 MDHEN and CDR2 SYDVKM come from the germline V gene. The CDR3 contains 17 residues. CDR3 DNA sequence: TGTGCCAGCAGTTCCCAATACAGGGGGGTGATTTACAATGAGCAGTTCTTC. Amino acids: CASSSQYRGVIYNEQFF.

This clonotype showed up just once. The chain uses TRBV28 and TRBJ2-5, with D tentatively TRBD1 (6 bases). This CDR3 has 14 residues. The germline V gene has CDR1 MDHEN and CDR2 SYDVKM. The ends were cut back, 5 bases at V and 2 bases at J, with 12 bases in the middle. The CDR3 is CASSRTEIQETQYF. The CDR3 coding sequence is TGTGCCAGCAGTCGGACAGAAATACAAGAGACCCAGTACTTC.

This clonotype has a single count. The J gene is TRBJ2-7, the V gene TRBV9, with D perhaps matching TRBD1 (7 bases). Trimming took 4 bases from V and 3 from J, leaving 17 bases between them. Germline assignment: CDR1 SGDLS and CDR2 YYNGEE. The CDR3 sequence is 15 residues long. This CDR3 is CASSLSQGDFYEQYF. CDR3 sequence (DNA): TGTGCCAGCAGCCTCAGTCAGGGGGACTTCTACGAGCAGTACTTC.

This rearrangement joins TRBV13 to TRBJ2-3, with 10 bases aligning to TRBD2. Germline CDR1 reads PRHDT; CDR2 reads FYEKMQ (reference sequence). The V and J ends lost 1 base and 5 bases, in that order; junction bases with no gene match: 3. This CDR3 region has 15 residues. CDR3 DNA sequence: TGTGCCAGCAGCTTAGAGCGGGAGGGCCAAGATACGCAGTATTTT. Amino acid sequence: CASSLEREGQDTQYF.

The chain links TRBV20-1 to TRBJ2-2; TRBD1 matches 7 bases. The CDR3 length is 17 residues. CDR1 is DFQATT and CDR2 is SNEGSKA in the germline V gene (reference sequence). The J segment lost 4 bases and the V segment lost 7 bases, leaving 18 bases of the junction unmatched. The CDR3 here is CSVRVGQTLESTGELFF. CDR3 nucleotide sequence: TGCAGTGTACGTGTGGGACAGACACTCGAAAGCACCGGGGAGCTGTTTTTT.

The chain recombines TRBV6-5 with TRBJ2-2, with 9 nucleotides matching TRBD1. Trimming removed 6 bases from V and 5 bases from J; junction bases left unmatched: 7. The V gene's germline CDR1 is MNHEY and CDR2 SVGAGI. The CDR3 covers 15 residues. The CDR3 nucleotides read TGTGCCAGCAGCTCGACAGGGGGAGGTACCGGGGAGCTGTTTTTT. This gives the protein CASSSTGGGTGELFF.

The chain has TRBV10-3 and TRBJ1-1, with D uncertain. This CDR3 spans 13 amino acids. Germline assignment: CDR1 ENHRY and CDR2 SYGVKD. Trimming shortened V by 8 bases and J by 2 bases, and 12 bases separated the two germline ends. CDR3 loop: CAIDSGSNTEAFF. In DNA, the CDR3 is TGTGCCATCGATTCAGGTTCTAACACTGAAGCTTTCTTT.

This clonotype was detected a few times. The chain combines TRBV6-1 with TRBJ1-2; the D is unclear. Trimming cost V 3 bases and J 4 bases, with 9 bases left between them. The length of the CDR3 is 13 residues. The germline V gene encodes CDR1 MNHNS and CDR2 SASEGT. The DNA for the CDR3 is TGTGCCAGCAGTGAGCGGCAGTTCTATGGCTACACCTTC. Its translation: CASSERQFYGYTF.

This chain uses TRBV19 with TRBJ1-5, with no clear D. This CDR3 contains 14 residues. The V and J ends lost 0 bases and 2 bases respectively, with 5 bases between them. Germline V gives CDR1 LNHDA, CDR2 SQIVND (reference sequence). The CDR3 sequence is CASSIDNGNQPQHF. CDR3 coding DNA: TGTGCCAGTAGTATAGACAACGGCAATCAGCCCCAGCATTTT.

This clonotype has more than one count but fewer than ten. The chain joins TRBV9 to TRBJ2-2; D gene uncertain. Trimming shortened V by 3 bases and J by 4 bases, and 4 bases separated the two germline ends. The CDR3 contains 12 residues. Germline CDR1 is SGDLS and CDR2 is YYNGEE. This CDR3 is CASSGTTGELFF. The CDR3 DNA reads TGTGCCAGCAGCGGTACCACCGGGGAGCTGTTTTTT.